The 20 T cell receptor beta chains given below trace back to one sample, sequenced in a study of beta chain features in type 1 diabetes. Study results and caveats: In all four CD4+ subsets, TCRB CDR3 length was significantly, moderately reduced in type 1 diabetes.

Expressed TCRB transcripts were sequenced because the entire RNA isolate underwent reverse transcription. The table came from immunoSEQ multiplex PCR; TCRdb's copy has only in-frame clones and leaves some out. The repertoire consists of 300,000 to 350,000 clones, with around 9.7% occurring once and the leading ten covering 0.95% to 1.1%. These receptors' targets are unknown. What was sequenced was central memory CD4+ T cells from blood. These receptor sequences come from a man aged 30 to 45 with type 1 diabetes.

The table lists this clone with many counts. The rearrangement joins TRBV9 to TRBJ2-3, with D tentatively TRBD1 or TRBD2 (6 bases each). The CDR3 contains 18 residues. Germline assignment: CDR1 SGDLS and CDR2 YYNGEE. V was clipped by 0 bases and J by 2 bases, with 19 bases between them. This CDR3 reads CASSVGQDYKFPTDTQYF. CDR3 nucleotide sequence: TGTGCCAGCAGCGTAGGACAGGACTACAAATTTCCCACAGATACGCAGTATTTT.

This clone occurred many times. This rearrangement joins TRBV5-1 to TRBJ2-5; D gene uncertain. V lost 1 base and J lost 5, with 9 bases in between. Germline V gene sequence: CDR1 SGHRS, CDR2 YFSETQ. The CDR3 contains 13 residues. CDR3 residues: CASSLSSGETQYF. The DNA of the CDR3 is TGCGCCAGCAGCTTGTCGTCCGGGGAGACCCAGTACTTC.

This clone occurred a few times. V usage is TRBV7-2 and J usage is TRBJ2-7, with no clear D. The CDR3 runs to 13 residues. The ends were cut back, 5 bases at V and 3 bases at J, with 11 bases in the middle. The germline CDR1 and CDR2 sequences are SGHTA and FQGNSA. CDR3 sequence reads: CASSPIPGYEQYF. The CDR3 DNA reads TGTGCCAGCAGCCCCATCCCGGGCTACGAGCAGTACTTC.

This clone was counted a few times. V gene TRBV9 combines with J gene TRBJ1-3; TRBD1 matches at 8 bases. The CDR3 spans 18 residues. The germline V gene has CDR1 SGDLS and CDR2 YYNGEE. The V gene end was trimmed by 0 bases and the J gene end by 1 base; junction bases not matched to a gene: 9. In DNA, the CDR3 is TGTGCCAGCAGCGTAGAGATCGGGGACAGGAGGTCTGGAAACACCATATATTTT. Translation gives CASSVEIGDRRSGNTIYF.

This clone was seen a handful of times. V and J are TRBV30 and TRBJ2-7; D might be TRBD1 (5 bases). CDR1 GTSNPN and CDR2 SVGIG come from the germline V gene (reference sequence). CDR3 size: 12 residues. V was clipped by 4 bases and J by 3 bases, with 10 bases between them. CDR3 DNA sequence: TGTGCCTGGAACGCAGGGAACTACGAGCAGTACTTC. It encodes CAWNAGNYEQYF. Combining the CDR3 with reference TRBV30 and TRBJ2-7 gives the whole variable domain SQTIHQWPATLVQPVGSPLSLECTVEGTSNPNLYWYRQAAGRGLQLLFYSVGIGQISSEVPQNLSASRPQDRQFILSSKKLLLSDSGFYLCAWNAGNYEQYFGPGTRLTVT.

Details on this clone: Different DNA sequences within this sample yield the same CDR3. The V and J genes are TRBV7-2 and TRBJ1-4, with unresolved D. V was trimmed by 5 bases and J by 5 bases, leaving 3 bases between them. The CDR3 spans 11 residues. Germline V gene lookup returns CDR1 SGHTA and CDR2 FQGNSA. CDR3 sequence reads: CASSLNEKLFF. DNA for the CDR3: TGTGCCAGCAGCCTCAATGAAAAACTGTTTTTT.

This clone appeared many times. The chain's CDR3 is CASSSITDTQYF. The CDR3 DNA sequence: TGTGCCAGCAGCTCAATCACAGATACGCAGTATTTT. The chain joins TRBV9 to TRBJ2-3; D unclear. V dropped 4 bases and J dropped 2 bases, with 5 bases sitting between them. The CDR3 totals 12 residues. Germline V gene data show CDR1 as SGDLS and CDR2 as YYNGEE.

The sample holds a few counts of this clone. The chain employs TRBV9 and TRBJ1-1, with D tentatively TRBD1 (5 bases). V lost 3 bases to trimming and J lost 1 base, with 10 bases between them. Germline V gives CDR1 SGDLS, CDR2 YYNGEE. The CDR3 contains 14 residues. The CDR3 region is CASSARDGNTEAFF. CDR3 DNA sequence: TGTGCCAGCAGCGCCCGGGACGGGAACACTGAAGCTTTCTTT.

In its sample, this clone was seen a few times. The chain links TRBV19 to TRBJ2-6; unclear D gene. Deletions cut 4 bases from V and 1 base from J, with 5 bases between. The CDR3 has 14 residues. Germline-derived CDR1 and CDR2 are LNHDA and SQIVND (reference sequence). CDR3 coding DNA: TGTGCCAGTAGTAAGGGATCTGGGGCCAACGTCCTGACTTTC. It translates to CASSKGSGANVLTF.

This chain connects TRBV9 to TRBJ2-3, with D hard to call. This CDR3 comprises 16 residues. Germline V lookup: CDR1 SGDLS, CDR2 YYNGEE. V was cut by 0 bases and J by 2 bases, with 13 bases left in between. DNA for the CDR3: TGTGCCAGCAGCGTAGATAGGGCTACCCCCACAGATACGCAGTATTTT. This codes for CASSVDRATPTDTQYF.

This rearrangement joins TRBV15 to TRBJ2-1; TRBD2 might be the D (5 bases). Trimming shortened V by 0 bases and J by 8 bases, and 8 bases separated the two germline ends. This CDR3 comprises 13 residues. Germline V gene sequence: CDR1 LNHNV, CDR2 YYDKDF (reference sequence). CDR3 coding DNA: TGTGCCACCAGCAGAGATCTCGGGGATGAGCAGTTCTTC. This gives the protein CATSRDLGDEQFF.

This chain links TRBV9 with TRBJ2-3; D gene ambiguous. CDR3 length equals 15 residues. Trimming stripped 0 bases from V and 2 bases from J, with 10 bases between. The germline V gene encodes CDR1 SGDLS and CDR2 YYNGEE. The CDR3 region has the DNA TGTGCCAGCAGCGTAGCTGTGGGGTTCACAGATACGCAGTATTTT. Its protein is CASSVAVGFTDTQYF.

Notes on this clone: One end of the junction is discordant with germline, which a read error may explain. The genes are TRBV7-2 and TRBJ1-2, with D tentatively TRBD1 (6 bases). The CDR3 length is 15 residues. Germline CDR1 SGHTA, CDR2 FQGNSA. In DNA form, the CDR3 reads TGCGCCAGCAGCCAAGATTCGGGGGGCGCAGATGGCTACACCTTC. Protein sequence: CASSQDSGGADGYTF.

This clone was counted many times. The chain employs TRBV28 and TRBJ2-1; perhaps D is TRBD1 or TRBD2 (5 bases each). Germline CDR1 MDHEN, CDR2 SYDVKM. V was trimmed by 7 bases and J by 8 bases, leaving 12 bases between them. The CDR3 has 12 amino acids. CDR3 nucleotides: TGTGCCAGCACCGGGGCCTTTTATGAGCAGTTCTTC. Translation: CASTGAFYEQFF.

This chain connects TRBV5-1 to TRBJ2-4; 9 bases are shared with TRBD1. Germline V gene sequence: CDR1 SGHRS, CDR2 YFSETQ. J lost 6 bases, V lost 7 bases, and 11 bases had no gene match. The CDR3 is 15 residues long. CDR3 bases: TGCGCCAGCTTTGAGGGCGGGACAGGGATAAACATTCAGTACTTC. Translated: CASFEGGTGINIQYF. Supplemented by reference TRBV5-1 and TRBJ2-4, the full variable domain reads KAGVTQTPRYLIKTRGQQVTLSCSPISGHRSVSWYQQTPGQGLQFLFEYFSETQRNKGNFPGRFSGRQFSNSRSEMNVSTLELGDSALYLCASFEGGTGINIQYFGAGTRLSVL.

This clone has more than one count but fewer than ten. The chain couples TRBV9 to TRBJ2-2; 9 positions agree with TRBD1. The CDR3 has 16 residues. The germline CDR1 and CDR2 sequences are SGDLS and YYNGEE. V gave up 0 bases and J gave up 7 bases; unmatched junction bases: 7. The CDR3, as DNA: TGTGCCAGCAGCGTAGACAGGGGGCTTTTTGGCGGGGAGCTGTTTTTT. This gives the protein CASSVDRGLFGGELFF.

This chain uses TRBV7-2 with TRBJ2-3; D ambiguous. The germline V and J ends were trimmed by 5 bases and 0 bases, with 12 bases remaining between them. There are 15 residues in the CDR3. Germline lookup yields CDR1 SGHTA and CDR2 FQGNSA. The CDR3 protein is CASSLGITSTDTQYF. DNA for the CDR3: TGTGCCAGCAGCCTGGGGATTACTAGCACAGATACGCAGTATTTT.

The chain links TRBV7-2 to TRBJ2-1; 9 positions agree with TRBD2. V gave up 1 base and J gave up 6 bases; unmatched junction bases: 16. CDR3 length: 19 amino acids. Germline CDR1 is SGHTA and CDR2 is FQGNSA. In DNA, the CDR3 is TGTGCCAGCAGCTTAGTCGTCGGCCCGGCGGGGGGGCTTTCCAATGAGCAGTTCTTC. Translated: CASSLVVGPAGGLSNEQFF.

The V call is TRBV27, the J call TRBJ2-5; no definite D call. The V end was cut by 4 bases, the J end by 0 bases, with 6 bases between. CDR1 and CDR2 (germline): MNHEY, SMNVEV (reference sequence). The CDR3 spans 13 residues. The CDR3 DNA reads as TGTGCCAGCAGTTCCACTTACCAAGAGACCCAGTACTTC. This gives the protein CASSSTYQETQYF.

This clone was picked up many times. The rearrangement joins TRBV15 to TRBJ2-7, with a possible D match to TRBD1 (5 bases). V was shortened by 1 base and J by 2 bases, with 9 bases between the two germline ends. CDR1 is LNHNV, CDR2 YYDKDF, per germline (reference sequence). There are 14 residues in the CDR3. The CDR3 is CATSRGTLPYEQYF. In DNA form, the CDR3 reads TGTGCCACCAGCAGAGGGACACTTCCCTACGAGCAGTACTTC.